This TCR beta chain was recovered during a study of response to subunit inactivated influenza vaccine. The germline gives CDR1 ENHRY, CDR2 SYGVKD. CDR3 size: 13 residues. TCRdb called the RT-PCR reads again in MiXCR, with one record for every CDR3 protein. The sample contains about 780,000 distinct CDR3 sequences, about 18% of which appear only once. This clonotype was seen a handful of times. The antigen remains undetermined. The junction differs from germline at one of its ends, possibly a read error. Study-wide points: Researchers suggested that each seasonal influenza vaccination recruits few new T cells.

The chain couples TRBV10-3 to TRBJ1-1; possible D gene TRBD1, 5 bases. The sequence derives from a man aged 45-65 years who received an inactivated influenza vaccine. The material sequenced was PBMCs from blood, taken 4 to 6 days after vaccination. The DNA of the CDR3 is TGTGCAATCAGGGAGGATTTGAACACTGAAGCTTTCTTT. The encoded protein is CAIREDLNTEAFF.